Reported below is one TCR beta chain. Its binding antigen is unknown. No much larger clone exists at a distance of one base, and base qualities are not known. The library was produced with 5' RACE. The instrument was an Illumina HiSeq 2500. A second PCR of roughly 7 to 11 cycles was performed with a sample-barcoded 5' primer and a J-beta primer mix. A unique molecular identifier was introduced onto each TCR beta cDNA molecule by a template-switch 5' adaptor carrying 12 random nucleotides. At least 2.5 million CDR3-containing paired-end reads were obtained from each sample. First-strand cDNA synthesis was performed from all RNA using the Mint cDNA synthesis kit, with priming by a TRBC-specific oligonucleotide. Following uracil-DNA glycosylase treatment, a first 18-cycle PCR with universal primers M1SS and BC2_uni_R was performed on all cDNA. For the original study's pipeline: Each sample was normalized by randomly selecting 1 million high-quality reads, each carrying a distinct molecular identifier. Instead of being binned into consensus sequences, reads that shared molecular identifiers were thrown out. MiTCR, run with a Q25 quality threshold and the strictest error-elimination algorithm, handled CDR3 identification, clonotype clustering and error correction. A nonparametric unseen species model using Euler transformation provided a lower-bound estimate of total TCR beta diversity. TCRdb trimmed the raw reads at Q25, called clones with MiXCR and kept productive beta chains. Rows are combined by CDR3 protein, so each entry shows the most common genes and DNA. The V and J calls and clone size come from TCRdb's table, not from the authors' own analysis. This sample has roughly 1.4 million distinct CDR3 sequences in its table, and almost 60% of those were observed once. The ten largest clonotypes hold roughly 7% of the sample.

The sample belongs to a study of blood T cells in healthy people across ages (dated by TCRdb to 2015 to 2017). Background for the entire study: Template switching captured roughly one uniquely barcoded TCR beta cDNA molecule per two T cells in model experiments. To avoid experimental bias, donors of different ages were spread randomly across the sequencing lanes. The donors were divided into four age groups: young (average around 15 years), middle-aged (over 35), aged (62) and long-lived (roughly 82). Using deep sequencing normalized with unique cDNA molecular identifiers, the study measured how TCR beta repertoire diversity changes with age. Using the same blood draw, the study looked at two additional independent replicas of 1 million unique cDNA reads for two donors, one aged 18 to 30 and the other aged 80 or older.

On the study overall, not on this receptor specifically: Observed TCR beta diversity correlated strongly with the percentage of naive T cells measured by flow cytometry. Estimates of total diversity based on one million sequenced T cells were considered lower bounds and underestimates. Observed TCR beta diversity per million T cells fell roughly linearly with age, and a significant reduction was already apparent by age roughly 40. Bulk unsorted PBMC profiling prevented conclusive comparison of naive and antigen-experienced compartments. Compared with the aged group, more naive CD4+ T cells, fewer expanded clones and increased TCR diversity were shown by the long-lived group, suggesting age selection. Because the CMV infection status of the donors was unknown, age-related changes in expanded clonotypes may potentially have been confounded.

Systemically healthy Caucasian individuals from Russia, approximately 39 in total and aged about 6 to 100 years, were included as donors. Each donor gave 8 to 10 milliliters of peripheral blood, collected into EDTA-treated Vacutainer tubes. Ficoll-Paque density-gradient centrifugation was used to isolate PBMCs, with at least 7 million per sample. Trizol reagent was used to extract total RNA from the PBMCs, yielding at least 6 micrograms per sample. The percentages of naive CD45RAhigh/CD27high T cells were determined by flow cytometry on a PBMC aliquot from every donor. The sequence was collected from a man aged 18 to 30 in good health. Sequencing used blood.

The DNA sequence is given as TGTGCCAGCAGTTACGCCGACAGGCGAACTGAAGCTTTCTTT. This yields the protein CASSYADRRTEAFF. Recombination joined TRBV6-6 with TRBJ1-1, and perhaps TRBD1 as D gene, on 6 matching bases. CDR1 MNHNY and CDR2 SVGAGI are derived from the germline V gene (reference sequence). V was cut back by 2 bases and J by 5 bases, leaving a gap of 12 bases between them. The CDR3 goes from the cysteine to the phenylalanine over 14 residues. Of the read, only the CDR3 DNA is kept; its 42 bases are in frame from base 1.